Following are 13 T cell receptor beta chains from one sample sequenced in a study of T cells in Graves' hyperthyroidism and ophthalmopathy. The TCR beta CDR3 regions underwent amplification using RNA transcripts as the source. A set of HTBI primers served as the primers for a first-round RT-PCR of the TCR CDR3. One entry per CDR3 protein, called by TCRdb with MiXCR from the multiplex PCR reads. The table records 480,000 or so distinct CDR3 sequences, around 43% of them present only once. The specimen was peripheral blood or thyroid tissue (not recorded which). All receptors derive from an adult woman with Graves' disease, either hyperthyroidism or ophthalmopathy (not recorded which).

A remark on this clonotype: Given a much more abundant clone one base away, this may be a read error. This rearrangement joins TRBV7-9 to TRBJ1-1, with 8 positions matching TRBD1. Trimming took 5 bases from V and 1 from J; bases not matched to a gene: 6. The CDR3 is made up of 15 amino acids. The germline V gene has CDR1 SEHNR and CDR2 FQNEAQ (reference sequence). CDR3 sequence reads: CASSQQGVENTEAFF. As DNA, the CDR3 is TGTGCCAGCAGCCAACAGGGGGTCGAGAACACTGAAGCTTTCTTT.

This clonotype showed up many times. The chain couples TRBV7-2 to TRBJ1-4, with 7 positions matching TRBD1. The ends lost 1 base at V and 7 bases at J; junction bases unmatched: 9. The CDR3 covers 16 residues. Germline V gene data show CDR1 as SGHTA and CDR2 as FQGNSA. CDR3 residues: CASSLVRGTVGEKLFF. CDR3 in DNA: TGTGCCAGCAGCTTAGTAAGGGGGACAGTAGGTGAAAAACTGTTTTTT.

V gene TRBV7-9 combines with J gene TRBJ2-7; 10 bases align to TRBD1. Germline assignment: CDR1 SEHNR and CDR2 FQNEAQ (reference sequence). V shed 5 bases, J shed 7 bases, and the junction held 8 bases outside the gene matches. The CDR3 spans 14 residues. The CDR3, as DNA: TGTGCCAGCAGCCCGGGACAGGGGAACAATGAGCAGTACTTC. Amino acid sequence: CASSPGQGNNEQYF.

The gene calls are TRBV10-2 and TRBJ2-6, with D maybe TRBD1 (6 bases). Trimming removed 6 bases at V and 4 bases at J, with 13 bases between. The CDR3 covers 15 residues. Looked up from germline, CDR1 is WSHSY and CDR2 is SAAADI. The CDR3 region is CASREAGTGANVLTF. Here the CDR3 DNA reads TGCGCCAGCAGGGAAGCCGGGACAGGGGCCAACGTCCTGACTTTC.

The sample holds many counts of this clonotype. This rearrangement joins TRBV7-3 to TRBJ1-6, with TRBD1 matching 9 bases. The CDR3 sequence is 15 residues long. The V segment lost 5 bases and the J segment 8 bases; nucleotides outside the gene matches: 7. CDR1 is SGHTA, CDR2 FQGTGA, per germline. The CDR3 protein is CASSAQGAVDSPLHF. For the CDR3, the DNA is TGTGCCAGCAGCGCACAGGGGGCCGTGGATTCACCCCTCCACTTT. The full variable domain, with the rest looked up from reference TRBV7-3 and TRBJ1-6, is GAGVSQTPSNKVTEKGKYVELRCDPISGHTALYWYRQSLGQGPEFLIYFQGTGAADDSGLPNDRFFAVRPEGSVSTLKIQRTERGDSAVYLCASSAQGAVDSPLHFGNGTRLTVT.

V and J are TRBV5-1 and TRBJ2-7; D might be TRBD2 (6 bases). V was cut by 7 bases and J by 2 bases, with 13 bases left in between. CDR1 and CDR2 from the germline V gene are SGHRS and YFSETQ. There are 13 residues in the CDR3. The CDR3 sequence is CASRYGGPYEQYF. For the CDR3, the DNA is TGCGCCAGCCGCTACGGGGGACCCTACGAGCAGTACTTC.

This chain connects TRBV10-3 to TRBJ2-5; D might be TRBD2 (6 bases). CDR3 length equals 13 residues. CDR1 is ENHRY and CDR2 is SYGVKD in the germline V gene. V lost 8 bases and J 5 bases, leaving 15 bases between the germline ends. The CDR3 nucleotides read TGTGCCATCCAACTCGGGAGCAGTGAGACCCAGTACTTC. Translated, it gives CAIQLGSSETQYF.

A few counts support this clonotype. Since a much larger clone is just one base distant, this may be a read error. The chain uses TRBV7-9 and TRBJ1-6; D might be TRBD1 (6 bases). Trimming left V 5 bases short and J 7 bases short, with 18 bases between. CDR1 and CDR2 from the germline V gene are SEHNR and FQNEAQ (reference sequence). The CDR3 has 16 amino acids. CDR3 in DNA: TGTGCCAGCAGCCACCGGGGCGGGACACCGAATTCACCCCTCCACTTT. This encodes CASSHRGGTPNSPLHF.

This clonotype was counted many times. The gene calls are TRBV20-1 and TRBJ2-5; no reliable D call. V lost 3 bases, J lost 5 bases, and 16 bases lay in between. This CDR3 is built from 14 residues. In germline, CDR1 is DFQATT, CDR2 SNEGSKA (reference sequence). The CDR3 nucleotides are TGCAGTGCTAGTTTTTCGGCGCGTGGGGAGACCCAGTACTTC. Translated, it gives CSASFSARGETQYF.

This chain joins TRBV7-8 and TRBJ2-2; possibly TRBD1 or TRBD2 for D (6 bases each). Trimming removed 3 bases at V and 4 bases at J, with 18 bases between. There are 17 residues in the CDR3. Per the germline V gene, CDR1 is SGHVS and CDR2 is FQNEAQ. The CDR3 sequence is CASSLSFGGLGTGELFF. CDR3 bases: TGTGCCAGCAGCTTGTCCTTTGGGGGGCTGGGCACCGGGGAGCTGTTTTTT.

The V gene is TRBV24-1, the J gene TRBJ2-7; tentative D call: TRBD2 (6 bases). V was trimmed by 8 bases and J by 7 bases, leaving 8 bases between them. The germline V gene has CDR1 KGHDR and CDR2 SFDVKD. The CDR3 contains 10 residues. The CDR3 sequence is CATIAGEQYF. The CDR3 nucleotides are TGTGCCACCATCGCGGGGGAGCAGTACTTC.

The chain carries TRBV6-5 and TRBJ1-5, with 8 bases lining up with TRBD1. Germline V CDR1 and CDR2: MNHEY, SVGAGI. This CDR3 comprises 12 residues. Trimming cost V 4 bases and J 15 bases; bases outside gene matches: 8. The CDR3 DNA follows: TGTGCCAGCAGTTCACAGGGGGGGCTACGGCATTTT. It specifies CASSSQGGLRHF.

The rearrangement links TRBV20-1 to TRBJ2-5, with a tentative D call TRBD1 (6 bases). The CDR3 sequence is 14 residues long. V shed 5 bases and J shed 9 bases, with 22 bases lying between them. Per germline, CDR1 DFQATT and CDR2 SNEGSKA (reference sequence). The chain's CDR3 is CSAGAGVSNQPQYF. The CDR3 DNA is TGCAGTGCTGGGGCAGGGGTGAGCAATCAGCCCCAGTACTTC.